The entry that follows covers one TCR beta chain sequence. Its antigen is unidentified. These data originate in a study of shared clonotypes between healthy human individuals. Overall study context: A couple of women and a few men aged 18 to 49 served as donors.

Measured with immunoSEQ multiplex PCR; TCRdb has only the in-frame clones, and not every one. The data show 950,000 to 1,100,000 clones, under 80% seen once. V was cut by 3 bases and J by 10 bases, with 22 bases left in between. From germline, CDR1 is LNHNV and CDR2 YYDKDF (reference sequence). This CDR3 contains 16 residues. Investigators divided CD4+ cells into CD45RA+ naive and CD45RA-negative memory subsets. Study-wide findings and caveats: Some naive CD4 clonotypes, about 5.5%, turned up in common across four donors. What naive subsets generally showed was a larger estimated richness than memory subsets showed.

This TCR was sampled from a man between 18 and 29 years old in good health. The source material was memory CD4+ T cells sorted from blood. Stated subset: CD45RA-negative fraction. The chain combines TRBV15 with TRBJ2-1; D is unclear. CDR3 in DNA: TGTGCCACCAGCAGGGAAGGAGCCGCCGCTTCCCCGGAGCAGTTCTTC. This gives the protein CATSREGAAASPEQFF.